This T cell receptor beta chain was identified during a study of control samples from healthy donors and cancer patients. TCRdb's table, derived via immunoSEQ multiplex PCR, lists solely in-frame clones and lacks some. The table includes about 120,000 clones, roughly nine tenths detected once. After removal of 2 bases from V and 8 bases from J, the junction contained 8 bases not matched to a gene. There are 16 residues in the CDR3. In germline, CDR1 is SGHRS, CDR2 YFSETQ. This sequence originates from a man in his fifties or sixties in good health. J is TRBJ1-6 and V is TRBV5-1; 9 bases match TRBD1. The sample comprised blood. The CDR3 loop reads CASSFVTGGADSPLHF. The DNA of the CDR3 is TGCGCCAGCAGCTTCGTTACAGGGGGCGCCGATTCACCCCTCCACTTT.